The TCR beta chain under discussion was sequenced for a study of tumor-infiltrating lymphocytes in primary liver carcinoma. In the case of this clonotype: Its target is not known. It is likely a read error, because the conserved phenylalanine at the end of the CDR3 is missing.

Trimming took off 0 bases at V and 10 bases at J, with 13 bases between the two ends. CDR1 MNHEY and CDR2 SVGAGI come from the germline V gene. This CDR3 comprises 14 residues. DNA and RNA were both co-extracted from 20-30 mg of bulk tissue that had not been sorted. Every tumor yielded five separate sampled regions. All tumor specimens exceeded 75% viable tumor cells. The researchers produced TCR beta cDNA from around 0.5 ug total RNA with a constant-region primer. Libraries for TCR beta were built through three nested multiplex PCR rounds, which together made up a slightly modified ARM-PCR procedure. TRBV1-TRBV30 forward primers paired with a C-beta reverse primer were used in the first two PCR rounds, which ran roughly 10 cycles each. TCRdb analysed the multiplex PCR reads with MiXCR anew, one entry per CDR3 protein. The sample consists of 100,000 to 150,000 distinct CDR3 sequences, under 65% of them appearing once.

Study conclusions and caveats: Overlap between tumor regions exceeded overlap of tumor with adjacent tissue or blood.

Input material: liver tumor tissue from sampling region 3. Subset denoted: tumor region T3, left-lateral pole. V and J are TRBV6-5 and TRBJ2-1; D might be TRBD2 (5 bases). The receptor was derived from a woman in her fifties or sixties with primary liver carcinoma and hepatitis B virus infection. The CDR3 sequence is CASSYSRGLYEQFL. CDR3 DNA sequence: TGTGCCAGCAGTTACTCACGGGGTCTCTACGAGCAGTTCCTC.